This T cell receptor (beta chain) was obtained from a study of CD8 T cells in Susac syndrome. There are 17 residues in the CDR3. V lost 4 bases to trimming and J lost 3 bases, with 21 bases between them. With random hexamers, reverse transcription was performed on about 0.5 to 1 ug of RNA. The amplification used immunoSEQ multiplex PCR on TCR beta CDR3; it spanned 54 Vbeta and 13 Jbeta. TCRdb analysed the immunoSEQ multiplex PCR reads with MiXCR anew, one entry per CDR3 protein. This repertoire shows about 430,000 distinct CDR3 sequences, more than 70% found once; its top ten account for under 0.15%. Sequencing of TCR beta covered CD8+ and CD4+ T cells obtained from blood. Treatment-naive patients with stable or active relapsing-remitting disease served as multiple sclerosis controls. FACS enriched CD8+ TEMRA cells, while bulk CD8+ and CD4+ were negatively isolated.

This receptor was taken from a human donor with multiple sclerosis. The sample was CD8+ T cells from PBMCs. J is TRBJ1-2 and V is TRBV12-3 or TRBV12-4; D gene ambiguous. CDR3 residues: CASSYLAVVAADYGYTF. Here the CDR3 DNA reads TGTGCCAGCAGTTACCTTGCGGTTGTGGCTGCTGACTATGGCTACACCTTC.